This T cell receptor (beta chain) was found in a study of technical replicates of blood from several donors. Using immunoSEQ multiplex PCR, the repertoire was profiled, and TCRdb retains in-frame clones only, with some absent. This sample has fewer than 13,000 clones; about 94% occur once, and the top ten carry roughly 7%. V shed 6 bases and J 10 bases; nucleotides not matched to a gene: 6. The V gene's germline CDR1 is SNHLY and CDR2 FYNNEI. This CDR3 comprises 13 residues. The receptor comes from a human donor in good health. Sequencing was performed on PBMCs. The chain employs TRBV2 and TRBJ2-1; TRBD2 agrees at 10 bases. The CDR3 sequence is CASSELGLAEQFF. In DNA, the CDR3 is TGTGCCAGCAGCGAGCTGGGACTAGCGGAGCAGTTCTTC.